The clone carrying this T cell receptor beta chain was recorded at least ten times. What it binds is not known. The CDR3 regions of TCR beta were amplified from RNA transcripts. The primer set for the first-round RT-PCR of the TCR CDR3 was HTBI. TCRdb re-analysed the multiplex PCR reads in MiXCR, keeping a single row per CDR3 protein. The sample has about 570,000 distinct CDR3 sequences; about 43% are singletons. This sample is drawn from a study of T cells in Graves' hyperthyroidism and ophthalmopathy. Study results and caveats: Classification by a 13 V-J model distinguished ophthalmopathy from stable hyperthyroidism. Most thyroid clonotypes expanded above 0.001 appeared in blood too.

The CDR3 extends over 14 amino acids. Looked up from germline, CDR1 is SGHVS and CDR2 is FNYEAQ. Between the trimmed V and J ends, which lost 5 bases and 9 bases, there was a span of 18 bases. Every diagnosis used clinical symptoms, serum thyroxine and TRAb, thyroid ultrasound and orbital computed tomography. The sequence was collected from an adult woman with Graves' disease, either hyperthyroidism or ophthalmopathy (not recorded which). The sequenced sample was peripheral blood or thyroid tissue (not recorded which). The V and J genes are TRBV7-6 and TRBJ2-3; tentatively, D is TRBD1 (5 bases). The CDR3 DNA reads TGTGCCAGCAGCACCTATTCTCAGGGTGGGACGCAGTATTTT. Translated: CASSTYSQGGTQYF.